The T cell receptor (beta chain) described here comes from a study of cytomegalovirus exposure and HLA in healthy donors. Study-wide background: An analysis done earlier identified about 100 million unique TCR beta sequences from roughly 190 million T cells. Overall study results and limits: Roughly even sequencing depth across donors was the assumption behind the presence/absence analyses. An analysis that came later showed most CMV-associated TCR beta chains appearing HLA-restricted. Some V segments, TRBV6-2 and TRBV6-3 among them, were indistinguishable and were therefore excluded.

This clone was detected only a few times. Its cognate antigen is unknown. Germline V lookup: CDR1 SGHNT, CDR2 YYREEE (reference sequence). Trimming cost V 4 bases and J 4 bases, with 8 bases left between them. The CDR3 is made up of 13 amino acids. PCR employed 60 Vbeta and 13 Jbeta primers. Data came from immunoSEQ multiplex PCR; TCRdb stores just in-frame clones and leaves some out. This table holds about 150,000 clones, roughly 80% found once. The chain employs TRBV5-4 and TRBJ2-2; D is possibly TRBD2 (6 bases). Specimen: PBMCs. The sequence came from a man aged 45 to 65 in good health and CMV-seropositive. CDR3 amino acids: CASSRDFTGELFF. The CDR3 DNA reads TGTGCCAGCAGCCGGGACTTCACCGGGGAGCTGTTTTTT.